A selection of T cell receptor beta chains follows, all from one sample in a study of cytomegalovirus exposure and HLA in healthy donors. The repertoire was sequenced with immunoSEQ multiplex PCR; TCRdb's copy has only in-frame clones and lacks some. Of 120,000 or so clones in the sample, less than 80% were seen once. Sequenced material: PBMCs. The receptors come from a man aged 35 to 55 in good health and CMV-seropositive. Each CDR3 is given with its conserved first and last residue. D genes are given only for firm matches. Some rows mark clone size as missing; the rest say once, few, many or name a class of expanded clone.

abundance: NA
v_gene: TRBV10-2
j_gene: TRBJ1-2
d_gene: TRBD1
CDR3aa: CASSEGTGGISYGYTF
CDR3nt: TGCGCCAGCAGTGAGGGCACAGGGGGCATCAGCTATGGCTACACCTTC

abundance: NA
v_gene: TRBV11-2
j_gene: TRBJ2-3
d_gene: TRBD1
CDR3aa: CASSRDRVADTQYF
CDR3nt: TGTGCCAGCAGCCGGGACAGGGTTGCAGATACGCAGTATTTT

abundance: once
v_gene: TRBV4-1
j_gene: TRBJ2-2
d_gene: NA
CDR3aa: CASSQLVGQGRTGELFF
CDR3nt: TGCGCCAGCAGCCAATTGGTAGGGCAGGGTCGCACCGGGGAGCTGTTTTTT

abundance: NA
v_gene: TRBV5-4
j_gene: TRBJ2-4
d_gene: NA
CDR3aa: CASSLEGRGLSKNIQYF
CDR3nt: TGTGCCAGCAGCTTGGAGGGGCGCGGTCTATCCAAAAACATTCAGTACTTC

abundance: NA
v_gene: TRBV27
j_gene: TRBJ2-2
d_gene: TRBD1
CDR3aa: CASSFQSPGQGPGPGELFF
CDR3nt: TGTGCCAGCAGTTTCCAGTCCCCGGGACAGGGCCCTGGGCCCGGGGAGCTGTTTTTT

abundance: once
v_gene: TRBV30
j_gene: TRBJ1-6
d_gene: TRBD1
CDR3aa: CAWSVRGTGNSPLHF
CDR3nt: TGTGCCTGGAGTGTACGGGGGACAGGGAATTCACCCCTCCACTTT

abundance: NA
v_gene: TRBV5-1
j_gene: TRBJ2-3
d_gene: TRBD2
CDR3aa: CASSFLGLAGGGLTDTQYF
CDR3nt: TGCGCCAGCAGCTTTCTGGGACTAGCGGGAGGGGGACTTACAGATACGCAGTATTTT

abundance: NA
v_gene: TRBV7-2
j_gene: TRBJ2-4
d_gene: TRBD1
CDR3aa: CASSSQQGPRNIQYF
CDR3nt: TGTGCCAGCAGCTCCCAACAGGGGCCCAGAAACATTCAGTACTTC

abundance: NA
v_gene: TRBV25-1
j_gene: TRBJ1-2
d_gene: TRBD1
CDR3aa: CASSSSDRGSGYTF
CDR3nt: TGTGCCAGCAGTTCCTCCGACAGGGGGTCTGGCTACACCTTC

abundance: NA
v_gene: TRBV14
j_gene: TRBJ2-4
d_gene: TRBD1
CDR3aa: CASSRDSFWAKNIQYF
CDR3nt: TGTGCCAGCAGCCGGGACAGTTTTTGGGCCAAAAACATTCAGTACTTC

abundance: NA
v_gene: TRBV5-4
j_gene: TRBJ2-1
d_gene: NA
CDR3aa: CASSSPGGYQFF
CDR3nt: TGTGCCAGCAGCTCCCCGGGGGGCTACCAGTTCTTC

abundance: few
v_gene: TRBV10-1
j_gene: TRBJ1-2
d_gene: NA
CDR3aa: CASSDSYGYTF
CDR3nt: TGCGCCAGCAGTGACAGCTATGGCTACACCTTC

abundance: NA
v_gene: TRBV7-9
j_gene: TRBJ2-5
d_gene: TRBD1
CDR3aa: CASSPRLDRAGETQYF
CDR3nt: TGTGCCAGCAGCCCTAGGCTCGACAGGGCGGGAGAGACCCAGTACTTC

abundance: NA
v_gene: TRBV30
j_gene: TRBJ1-3
d_gene: NA
CDR3aa: CAWSAGTIGNTIYF
CDR3nt: TGTGCCTGGAGCGCCGGGACAATCGGAAACACCATATATTTT

abundance: NA
v_gene: TRBV7-9
j_gene: TRBJ2-2
d_gene: NA
CDR3aa: CASSAVHTGELFF
CDR3nt: TGTGCCAGCAGCGCGGTCCACACCGGGGAGCTGTTTTTT

abundance: NA
v_gene: TRBV4-1
j_gene: TRBJ2-7
d_gene: TRBD2
CDR3aa: CASSHSTAGGAAYEQYF
CDR3nt: TGCGCCAGCAGCCATTCGACAGCGGGAGGGGCAGCCTACGAGCAGTACTTC

abundance: NA
v_gene: TRBV4-2
j_gene: TRBJ2-7
d_gene: NA
CDR3aa: CASSRFLSYEQYF
CDR3nt: TGTGCCAGCAGTCGGTTCCTCTCCTACGAGCAGTACTTC

abundance: NA
v_gene: TRBV14
j_gene: TRBJ2-3
d_gene: NA
CDR3aa: CASSDLWEYPTDTQYF
CDR3nt: TGTGCCAGCAGCGACCTTTGGGAGTACCCCACAGATACGCAGTATTTT

abundance: NA
v_gene: TRBV19
j_gene: TRBJ2-7
d_gene: NA
CDR3aa: CASSMEGRKIYEQYF
CDR3nt: TGTGCCAGTAGTATGGAAGGGAGGAAAATATACGAGCAGTACTTC

abundance: NA
v_gene: TRBV11-3
j_gene: TRBJ2-5
d_gene: NA
CDR3aa: CAASSFRLAGQTQYF
CDR3nt: TGTGCCGCGTCCTCCTTTAGACTCGCCGGTCAGACCCAGTACTTC

abundance: NA
v_gene: TRBV12-5
j_gene: TRBJ1-1
d_gene: NA
CDR3aa: CASGLGTGQGTLNTEAFF
CDR3nt: TGTGCTAGTGGTTTGGGAACCGGGCAGGGGACACTGAACACTGAAGCTTTCTTT

abundance: NA
v_gene: TRBV2
j_gene: TRBJ1-4
d_gene: NA
CDR3aa: CASSADRYNEKLFF
CDR3nt: TGTGCCAGCAGTGCAGACAGATATAATGAAAAACTGTTTTTT

abundance: NA
v_gene: TRBV29-1
j_gene: TRBJ2-7
d_gene: NA
CDR3aa: CSVEQVHEQYF
CDR3nt: TGCAGCGTTGAGCAGGTCCACGAGCAGTACTTC

abundance: once
v_gene: TRBV5-1
j_gene: TRBJ1-1
d_gene: TRBD1
CDR3aa: CASRQRDRGGDTEAFF
CDR3nt: TGCGCCAGCAGGCAGAGGGACAGGGGAGGGGACACTGAAGCTTTCTTT

abundance: NA
v_gene: TRBV5-4
j_gene: TRBJ1-2
d_gene: NA
CDR3aa: CASSFWGDYTF
CDR3nt: TGTGCCAGCAGCTTCTGGGGAGACTACACCTTC

abundance: few
v_gene: TRBV30
j_gene: TRBJ2-7
d_gene: NA
CDR3aa: CAWSLQGSTYEQYF
CDR3nt: TGTGCCTGGAGTTTGCAGGGCAGCACCTACGAGCAGTACTTC

abundance: NA
v_gene: TRBV11-3
j_gene: TRBJ2-5
d_gene: NA
CDR3aa: CASSLGIEGGRETQYF
CDR3nt: TGTGCCAGCAGCTTAGGCATTGAAGGGGGAAGAGAGACCCAGTACTTC

abundance: NA
v_gene: TRBV5-1
j_gene: TRBJ2-6
d_gene: TRBD1
CDR3aa: CASSLKRQGLFTGANVLTF
CDR3nt: TGCGCCAGCAGCTTGAAGAGACAGGGCTTATTTACTGGGGCCAACGTCCTGACTTTC

abundance: NA
v_gene: TRBV9
j_gene: TRBJ2-3
d_gene: NA
CDR3aa: CASSPWGRDTDTQYF
CDR3nt: TGTGCCAGCAGCCCTTGGGGCCGTGACACAGATACGCAGTATTTT

abundance: many
v_gene: TRBV5-4
j_gene: TRBJ1-1
d_gene: NA
CDR3aa: CASSLDLGSEAFF
CDR3nt: TGTGCCAGCAGCTTGGACCTCGGTTCCGAAGCTTTCTTT

abundance: NA
v_gene: TRBV4-1
j_gene: TRBJ1-1
d_gene: TRBD1
CDR3aa: CASSQERRQGNTEAFF
CDR3nt: TGCGCCAGCAGCCAAGAAAGGAGACAGGGTAACACTGAAGCTTTCTTT